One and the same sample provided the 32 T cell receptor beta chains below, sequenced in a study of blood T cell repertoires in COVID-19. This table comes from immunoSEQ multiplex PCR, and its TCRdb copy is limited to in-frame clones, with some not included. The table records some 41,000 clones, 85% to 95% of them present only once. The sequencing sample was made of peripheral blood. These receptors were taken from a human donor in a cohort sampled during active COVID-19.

The CDR3 DNA sequence: TGTGCCAGCAGCTTAGTCTTACACTCCTACGAGCAGTACTTC. Protein product: CASSLVLHSYEQYF. This chain uses TRBV7-2 with TRBJ2-7, with D unresolved. Trimming took 1 base from V and 0 from J, leaving 7 bases between them. This CDR3 is 14 amino acids long. Germline values: CDR1 SGHTA, CDR2 FQGNSA.

In nucleotides, the CDR3 is TGTGCCAGCGGGACAGGGGAGTTCTTC. Protein product: CASGTGEFF. V gene TRBV2 combines with J gene TRBJ2-1, with TRBD1 matching over 10 bases. CDR3 length: 9 amino acids. Germline loops: CDR1 SNHLY, CDR2 FYNNEI. Trimming at V came to 8 bases and at J to 14 bases, leaving 0 bases not matched to a gene. The variable domain in full, with the rest retrieved from reference TRBV2 and TRBJ2-1, is EPEVTQTPSHQVTQMGQEVILRCVPISNHLYFYWYRQILGQKVEFLVSFYNNEISEKSEIFDDQFSVERPDGSNFTLKIRSTKLEDSAMYFCASGTGEFFGPGTRLTVL.

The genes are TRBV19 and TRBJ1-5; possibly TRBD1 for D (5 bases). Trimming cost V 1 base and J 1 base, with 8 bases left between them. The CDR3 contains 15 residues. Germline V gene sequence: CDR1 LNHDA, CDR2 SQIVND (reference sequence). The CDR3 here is CASSIGRGSNQPQHF. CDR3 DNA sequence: TGTGCCAGTAGTATAGGACGGGGGAGCAATCAGCCCCAGCATTTT.

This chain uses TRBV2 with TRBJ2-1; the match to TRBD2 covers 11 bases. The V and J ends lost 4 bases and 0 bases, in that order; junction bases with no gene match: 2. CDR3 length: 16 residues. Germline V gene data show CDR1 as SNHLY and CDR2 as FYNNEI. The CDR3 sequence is CASSGLAGSSYNEQFF. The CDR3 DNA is TGTGCCAGCAGTGGACTAGCGGGGAGCTCCTACAATGAGCAGTTCTTC.

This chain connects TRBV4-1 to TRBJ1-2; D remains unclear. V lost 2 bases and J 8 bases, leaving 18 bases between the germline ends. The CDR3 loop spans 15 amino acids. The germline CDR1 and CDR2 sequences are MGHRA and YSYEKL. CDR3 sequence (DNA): TGCGCCAGCAGCCAAACACTCCCGATCCTAGAGGGCTACACCTTC. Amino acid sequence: CASSQTLPILEGYTF.

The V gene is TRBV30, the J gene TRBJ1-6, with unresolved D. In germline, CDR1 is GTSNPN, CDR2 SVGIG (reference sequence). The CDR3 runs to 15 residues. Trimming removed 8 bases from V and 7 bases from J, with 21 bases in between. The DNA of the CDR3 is TGTGCCAGTCGGGCCCTCAGCGGGGTAAATTCACCCCTCCACTTT. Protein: CASRALSGVNSPLHF.

The CDR3 DNA is TGTGCCAGCAGCCCCCGTCGGGGGACTACTAGCACAGATACGCAGTATTTT. Translated, it gives CASSPRRGTTSTDTQYF. The chain joins TRBV7-6 to TRBJ2-3; 7 bases map to TRBD2. The junction had 11 bases not matched to a gene; V was cut back by 5 bases and J by 0 bases. In germline, CDR1 is SGHVS, CDR2 FNYEAQ. This CDR3 is 17 amino acids long.

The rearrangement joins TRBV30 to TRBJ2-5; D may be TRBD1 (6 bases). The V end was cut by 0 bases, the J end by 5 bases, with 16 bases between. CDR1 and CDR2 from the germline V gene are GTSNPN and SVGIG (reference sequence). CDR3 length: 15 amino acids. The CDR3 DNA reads TGTGCCTGGAGTGTAAATACAGGGCGTACGGAGACCCAGTACTTC. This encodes CAWSVNTGRTETQYF.

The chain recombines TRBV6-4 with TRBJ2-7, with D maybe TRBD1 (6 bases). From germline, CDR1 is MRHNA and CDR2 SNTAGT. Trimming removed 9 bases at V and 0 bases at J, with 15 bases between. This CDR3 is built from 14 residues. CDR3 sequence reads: CASAKAGDSYEQYF. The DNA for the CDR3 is TGTGCCAGTGCAAAGGCAGGGGACTCCTACGAGCAGTACTTC.

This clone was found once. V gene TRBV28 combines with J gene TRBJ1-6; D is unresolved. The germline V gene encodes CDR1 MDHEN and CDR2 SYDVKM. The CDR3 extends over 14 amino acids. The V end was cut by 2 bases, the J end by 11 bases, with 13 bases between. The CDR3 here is CASSLPTEGPPLHF. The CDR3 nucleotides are TGTGCCAGCAGTTTACCTACAGAGGGCCCACCCCTCCACTTT.

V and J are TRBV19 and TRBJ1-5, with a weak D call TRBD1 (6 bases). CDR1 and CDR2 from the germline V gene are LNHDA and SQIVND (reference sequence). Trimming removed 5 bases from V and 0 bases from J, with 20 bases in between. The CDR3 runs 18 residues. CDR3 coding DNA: TGTGCCAGTAGTGAGGCAGGGGCCGAGACATATAGCAATCAGCCCCAGCATTTT. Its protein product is CASSEAGAETYSNQPQHF. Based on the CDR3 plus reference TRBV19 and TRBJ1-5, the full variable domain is DGGITQSPKYLFRKEGQNVTLSCEQNLNHDAMYWYRQDPGQGLRLIYYSQIVNDFQKGDIAEGYSVSREKKESFPLTVTSAQKNPTAFYLCASSEAGAETYSNQPQHFGDGTRLSIL.

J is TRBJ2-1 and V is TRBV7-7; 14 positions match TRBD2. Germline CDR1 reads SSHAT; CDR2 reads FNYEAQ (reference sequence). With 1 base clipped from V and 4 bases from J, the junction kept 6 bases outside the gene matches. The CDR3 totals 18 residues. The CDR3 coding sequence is TGTGCCAGCAGCTTAGGACTAGCGGGAGGGTCGGGGTACAATGAGCAGTTCTTC. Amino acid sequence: CASSLGLAGGSGYNEQFF. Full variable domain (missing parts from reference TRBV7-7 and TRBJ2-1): GAGVSQSPRYKVTKRGQDVTLRCDPISSHATLYWYQQALGQGPEFLTYFNYEAQPDKSGLPSDRFSAERPEGSISTLTIQRTEQRDSAMYRCASSLGLAGGSGYNEQFFGPGTRLTVL.

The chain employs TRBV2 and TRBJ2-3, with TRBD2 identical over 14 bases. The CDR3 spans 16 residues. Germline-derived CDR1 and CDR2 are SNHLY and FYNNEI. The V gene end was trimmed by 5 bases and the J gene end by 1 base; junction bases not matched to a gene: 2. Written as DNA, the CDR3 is TGTGCCAGCAGTTCGACTAGCGGGGGGGGCACAGATACGCAGTATTTT. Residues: CASSSTSGGGTDTQYF.

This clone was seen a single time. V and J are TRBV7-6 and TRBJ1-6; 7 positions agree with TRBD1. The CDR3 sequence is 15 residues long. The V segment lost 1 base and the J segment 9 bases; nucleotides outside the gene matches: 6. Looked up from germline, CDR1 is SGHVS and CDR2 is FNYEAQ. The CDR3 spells CASSLETGSGSPLHF. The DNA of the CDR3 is TGTGCCAGCAGCTTAGAGACAGGGTCGGGTTCACCCCTCCACTTT.

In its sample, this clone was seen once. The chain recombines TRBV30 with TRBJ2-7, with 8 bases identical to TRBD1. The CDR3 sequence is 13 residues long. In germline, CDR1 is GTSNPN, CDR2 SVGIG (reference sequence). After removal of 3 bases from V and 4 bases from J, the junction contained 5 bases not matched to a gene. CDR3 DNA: TGTGCCTGGAGCCCAGGGGGCGATTACGAGCAGTACTTC. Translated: CAWSPGGDYEQYF.

The CDR3: CASSYGQGASYEQYF. The CDR3 coding sequence is TGTGCCAGCAGTTATGGACAGGGGGCCTCCTACGAGCAGTACTTC. The rearrangement joins TRBV6-5 to TRBJ2-7; TRBD1 matches 11 bases. V lost 3 bases, J lost 0 bases, and 1 base stayed unmatched. Germline V gene sequence: CDR1 MNHEY, CDR2 SVGAGI. This CDR3 comprises 15 residues.

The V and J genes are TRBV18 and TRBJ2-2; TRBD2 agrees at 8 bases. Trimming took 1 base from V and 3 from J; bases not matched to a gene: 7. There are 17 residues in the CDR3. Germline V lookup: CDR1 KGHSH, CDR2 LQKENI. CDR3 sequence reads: CASSPRTSGAHTGELFF. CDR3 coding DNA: TGTGCCAGCTCACCACGCACTAGCGGAGCACACACCGGGGAGCTGTTTTTT. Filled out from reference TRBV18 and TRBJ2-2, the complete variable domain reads NAGVMQNPRHLVRRRGQEARLRCSPMKGHSHVYWYRQLPEEGLKFMVYLQKENIIDESGMPKERFSAEFPKEGPSILRIQQVVRGDSAAYFCASSPRTSGAHTGELFFGEGSRLTVL.

The CDR3 protein is CATSRDGTAPYGYTF. The CDR3 nucleotides read TGTGCCACCAGCAGAGATGGAACAGCCCCCTATGGCTACACCTTC. This sequence joins TRBV15 and TRBJ1-2; unclear D gene. Germline CDR1 reads LNHNV; CDR2 reads YYDKDF (reference sequence). The CDR3 has 15 residues. Trimming removed 0 bases at V and 4 bases at J, with 12 bases between. The variable domain in full, with the rest retrieved from reference TRBV15 and TRBJ1-2, is DAMVIQNPRYQVTQFGKPVTLSCSQTLNHNVMYWYQQKSSQAPKLLFHYYDKDFNNEADTPDNFQSRRPNTSFCFLDIRSPGLGDTAMYLCATSRDGTAPYGYTFGSGTRLTVV.

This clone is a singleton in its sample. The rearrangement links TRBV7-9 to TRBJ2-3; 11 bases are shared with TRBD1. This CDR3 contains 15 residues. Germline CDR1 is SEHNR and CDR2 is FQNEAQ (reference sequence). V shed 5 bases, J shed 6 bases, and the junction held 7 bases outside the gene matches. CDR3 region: CASSTGQGAWDTQYF. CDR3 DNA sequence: TGTGCCAGCAGCACTGGACAGGGGGCTTGGGATACGCAGTATTTT.

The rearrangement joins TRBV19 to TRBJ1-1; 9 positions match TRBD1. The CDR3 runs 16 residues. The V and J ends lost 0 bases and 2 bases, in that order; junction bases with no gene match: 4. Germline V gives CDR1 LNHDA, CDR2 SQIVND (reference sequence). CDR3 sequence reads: CASSIDEGQGNTEAFF. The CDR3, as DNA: TGTGCCAGTAGTATAGACGAGGGACAGGGTAACACTGAAGCTTTCTTT.

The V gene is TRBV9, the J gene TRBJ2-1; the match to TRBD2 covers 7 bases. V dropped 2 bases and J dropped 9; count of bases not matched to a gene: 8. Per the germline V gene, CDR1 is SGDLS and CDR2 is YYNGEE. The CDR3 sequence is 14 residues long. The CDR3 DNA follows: TGTGCCAGCAGCGTTGGCGGGAGAATTGGTGAGCAGTTCTTC. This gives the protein CASSVGGRIGEQFF.

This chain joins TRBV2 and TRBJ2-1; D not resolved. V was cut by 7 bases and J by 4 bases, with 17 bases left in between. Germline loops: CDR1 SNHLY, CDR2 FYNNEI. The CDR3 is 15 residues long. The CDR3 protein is CASTASYVIYNEQFF. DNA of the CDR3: TGTGCCAGCACTGCCTCCTACGTTATTTACAATGAGCAGTTCTTC.

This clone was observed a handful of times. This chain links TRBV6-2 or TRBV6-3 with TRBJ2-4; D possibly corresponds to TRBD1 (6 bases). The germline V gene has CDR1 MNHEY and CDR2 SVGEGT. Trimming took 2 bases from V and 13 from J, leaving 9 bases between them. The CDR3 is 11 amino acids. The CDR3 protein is CASSYGQGQYF. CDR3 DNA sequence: TGTGCCAGCAGTTACGGGCAGGGGCAGTACTTC.

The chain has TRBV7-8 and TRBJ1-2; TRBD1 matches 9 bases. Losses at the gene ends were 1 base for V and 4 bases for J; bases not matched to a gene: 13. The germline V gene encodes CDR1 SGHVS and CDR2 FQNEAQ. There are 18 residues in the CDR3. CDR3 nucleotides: TGTGCCAGCAGCTTAGATCCGGACAGGGGTAAACTCGGCTATGGCTACACCTTC. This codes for CASSLDPDRGKLGYGYTF.

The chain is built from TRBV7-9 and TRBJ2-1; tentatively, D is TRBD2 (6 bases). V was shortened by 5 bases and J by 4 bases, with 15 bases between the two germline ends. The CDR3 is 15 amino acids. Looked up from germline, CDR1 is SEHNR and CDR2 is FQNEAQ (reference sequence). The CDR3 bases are TGTGCCAGCAGCCCAGCGGGCGGGGAGTACAATGAGCAGTTCTTC. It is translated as CASSPAGGEYNEQFF.

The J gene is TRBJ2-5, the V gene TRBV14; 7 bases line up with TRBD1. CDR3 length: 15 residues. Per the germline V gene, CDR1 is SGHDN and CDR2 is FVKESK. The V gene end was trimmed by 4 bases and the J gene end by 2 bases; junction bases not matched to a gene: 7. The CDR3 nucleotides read TGTGCCAGCAGCCTGGGGACAGCGATACAAGAGACCCAGTACTTC. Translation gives CASSLGTAIQETQYF.

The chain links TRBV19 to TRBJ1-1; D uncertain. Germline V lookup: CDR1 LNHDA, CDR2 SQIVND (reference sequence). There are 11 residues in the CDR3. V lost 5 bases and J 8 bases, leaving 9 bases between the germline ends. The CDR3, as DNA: TGTGCCAGTAGTCTAGGGCCCGAAGCTTTCTTT. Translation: CASSLGPEAFF.

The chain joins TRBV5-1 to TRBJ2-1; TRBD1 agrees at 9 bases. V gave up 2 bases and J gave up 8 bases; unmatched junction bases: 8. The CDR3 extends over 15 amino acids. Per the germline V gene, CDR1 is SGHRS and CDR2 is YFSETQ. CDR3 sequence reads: CASSFGTGRVDEQFF. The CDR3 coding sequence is TGCGCCAGCAGCTTTGGGACAGGGAGGGTGGATGAGCAGTTCTTC. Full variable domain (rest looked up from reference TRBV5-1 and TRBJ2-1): KAGVTQTPRYLIKTRGQQVTLSCSPISGHRSVSWYQQTPGQGLQFLFEYFSETQRNKGNFPGRFSGRQFSNSRSEMNVSTLELGDSALYLCASSFGTGRVDEQFFGPGTRLTVL.

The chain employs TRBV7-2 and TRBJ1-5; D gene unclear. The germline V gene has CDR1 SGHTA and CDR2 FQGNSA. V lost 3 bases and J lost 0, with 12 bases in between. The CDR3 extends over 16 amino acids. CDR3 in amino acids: CASSLRGGLSNQPQHF. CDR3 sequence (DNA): TGTGCCAGCAGCTTGAGAGGAGGTCTTAGCAATCAGCCCCAGCATTTT.

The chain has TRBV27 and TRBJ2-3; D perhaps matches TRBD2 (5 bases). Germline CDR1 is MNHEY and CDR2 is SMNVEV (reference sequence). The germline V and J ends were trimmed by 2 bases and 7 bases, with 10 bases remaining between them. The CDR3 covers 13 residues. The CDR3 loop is CASSLTGGNTQYF. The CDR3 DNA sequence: TGTGCCAGCAGTTTAACCGGAGGTAATACGCAGTATTTT.

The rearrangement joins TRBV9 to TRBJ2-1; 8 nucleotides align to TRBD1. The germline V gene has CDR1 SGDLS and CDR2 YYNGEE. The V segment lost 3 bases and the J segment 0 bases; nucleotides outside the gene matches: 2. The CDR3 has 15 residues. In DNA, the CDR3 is TGTGCCAGCAGCGCCACAGGGGGCTCCTACAATGAGCAGTTCTTC. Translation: CASSATGGSYNEQFF. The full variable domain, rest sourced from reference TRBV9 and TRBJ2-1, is DSGVTQTPKHLITATGQRVTLRCSPRSGDLSVYWYQQSLDQGLQFLIQYYNGEERAKGNILERFSAQQFPDLHSELNLSSLELGDSALYFCASSATGGSYNEQFFGPGTRLTVL.

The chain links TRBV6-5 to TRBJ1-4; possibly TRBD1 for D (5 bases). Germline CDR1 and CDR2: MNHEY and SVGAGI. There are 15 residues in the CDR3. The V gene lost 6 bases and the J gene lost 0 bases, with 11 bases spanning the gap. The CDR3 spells CASSRDFATNEKLFF. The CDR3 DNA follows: TGTGCCAGCAGCAGGGACTTCGCAACTAATGAAAAACTGTTTTTT.